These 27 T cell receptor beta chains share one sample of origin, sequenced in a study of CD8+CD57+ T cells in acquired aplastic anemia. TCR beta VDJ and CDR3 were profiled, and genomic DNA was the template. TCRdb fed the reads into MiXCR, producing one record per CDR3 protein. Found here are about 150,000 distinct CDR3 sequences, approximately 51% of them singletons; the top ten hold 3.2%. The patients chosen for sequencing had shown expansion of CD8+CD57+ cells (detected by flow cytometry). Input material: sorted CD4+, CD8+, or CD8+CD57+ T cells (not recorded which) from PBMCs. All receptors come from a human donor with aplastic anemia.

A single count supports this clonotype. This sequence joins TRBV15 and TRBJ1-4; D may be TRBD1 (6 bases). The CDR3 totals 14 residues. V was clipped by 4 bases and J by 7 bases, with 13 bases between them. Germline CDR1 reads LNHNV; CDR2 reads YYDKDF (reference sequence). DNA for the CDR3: TGTGCCACCAGCACCTCTGGACAGACTGAAAAACTGTTTTTT. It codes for CATSTSGQTEKLFF.

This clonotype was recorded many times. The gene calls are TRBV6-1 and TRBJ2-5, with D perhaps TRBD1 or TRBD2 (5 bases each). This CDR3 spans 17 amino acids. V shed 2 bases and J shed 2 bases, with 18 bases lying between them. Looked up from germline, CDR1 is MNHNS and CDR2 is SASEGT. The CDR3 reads CASSEMGTVLRQETQYF. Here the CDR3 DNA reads TGTGCCAGCAGTGAAATGGGGACCGTCCTCCGACAAGAGACCCAGTACTTC.

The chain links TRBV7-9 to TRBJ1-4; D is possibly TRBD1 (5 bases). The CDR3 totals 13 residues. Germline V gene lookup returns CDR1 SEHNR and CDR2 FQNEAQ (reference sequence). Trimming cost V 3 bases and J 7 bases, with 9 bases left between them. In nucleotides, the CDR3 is TGTGCCAGCAGCTTGGTGGGGGTTGAAAAACTGTTTTTT. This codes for CASSLVGVEKLFF.

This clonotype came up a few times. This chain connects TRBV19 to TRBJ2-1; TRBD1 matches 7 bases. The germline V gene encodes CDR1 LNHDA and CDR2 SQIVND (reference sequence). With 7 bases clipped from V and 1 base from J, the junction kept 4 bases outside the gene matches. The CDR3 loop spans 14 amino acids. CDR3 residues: CASTQQGSYNEQFF. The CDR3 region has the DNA TGTGCCAGTACTCAACAGGGGTCCTACAATGAGCAGTTCTTC.

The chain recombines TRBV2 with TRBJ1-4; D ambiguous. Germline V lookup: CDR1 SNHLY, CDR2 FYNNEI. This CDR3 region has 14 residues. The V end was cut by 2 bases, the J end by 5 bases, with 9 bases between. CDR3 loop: CASSETRLNEKLFF. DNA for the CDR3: TGTGCCAGCAGTGAAACGCGTCTCAATGAAAAACTGTTTTTT.

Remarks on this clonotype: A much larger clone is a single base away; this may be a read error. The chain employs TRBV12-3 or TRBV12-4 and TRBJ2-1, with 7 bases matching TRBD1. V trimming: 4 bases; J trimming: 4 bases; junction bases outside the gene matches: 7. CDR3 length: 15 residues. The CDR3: CASSSPLTGYNEQFF. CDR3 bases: TGTGCCAGCAGTTCTCCGTTGACAGGGTACAATGAGCAGTTCTTC.

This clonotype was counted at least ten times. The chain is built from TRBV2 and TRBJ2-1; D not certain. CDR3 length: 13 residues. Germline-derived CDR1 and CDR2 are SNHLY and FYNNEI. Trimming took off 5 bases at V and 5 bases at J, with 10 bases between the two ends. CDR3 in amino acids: CASSLEGNNEQFF. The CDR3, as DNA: TGTGCCAGCAGTTTGGAAGGGAACAATGAGCAGTTCTTC.

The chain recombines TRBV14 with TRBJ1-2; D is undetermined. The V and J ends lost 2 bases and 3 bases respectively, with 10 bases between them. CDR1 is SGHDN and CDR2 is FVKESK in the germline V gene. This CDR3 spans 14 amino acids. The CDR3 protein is CASSQRAADYGYTF. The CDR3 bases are TGTGCCAGCAGCCAAAGGGCCGCGGACTATGGCTACACCTTC.

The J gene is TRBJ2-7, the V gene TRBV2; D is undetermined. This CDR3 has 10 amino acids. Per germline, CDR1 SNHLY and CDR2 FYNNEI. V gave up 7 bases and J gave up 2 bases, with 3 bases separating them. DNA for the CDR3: TGTGCCAGCATGACCTACGAGCAGTACTTC. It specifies CASMTYEQYF.

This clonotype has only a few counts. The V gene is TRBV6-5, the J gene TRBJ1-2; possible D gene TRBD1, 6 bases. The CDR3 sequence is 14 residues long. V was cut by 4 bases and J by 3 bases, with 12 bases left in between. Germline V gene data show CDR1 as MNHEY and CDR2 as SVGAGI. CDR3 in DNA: TGTGCCAGCAGTTTAAAGCACAGGGACTATGGCTACACCTTC. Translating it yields CASSLKHRDYGYTF.

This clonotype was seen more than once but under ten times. CDR3 protein: CASRQANTGELFF. The CDR3 DNA reads as TGCGCCAGCAGGCAGGCGAACACCGGGGAGCTGTTTTTT. The chain is built from TRBV10-1 and TRBJ2-2; D is undetermined. This CDR3 comprises 13 residues. The V and J ends lost 6 bases and 0 bases respectively, with 5 bases between them. Germline V CDR1 and CDR2: WNHNN, SYGVQD (reference sequence).

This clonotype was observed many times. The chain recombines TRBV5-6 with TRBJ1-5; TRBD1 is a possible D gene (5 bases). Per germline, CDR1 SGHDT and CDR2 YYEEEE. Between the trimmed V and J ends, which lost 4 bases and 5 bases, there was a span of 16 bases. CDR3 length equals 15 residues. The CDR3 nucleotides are TGTGCCAGCAGCCTGATGGGAGGGACGGATCAGCCCCAGCATTTT. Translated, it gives CASSLMGGTDQPQHF.

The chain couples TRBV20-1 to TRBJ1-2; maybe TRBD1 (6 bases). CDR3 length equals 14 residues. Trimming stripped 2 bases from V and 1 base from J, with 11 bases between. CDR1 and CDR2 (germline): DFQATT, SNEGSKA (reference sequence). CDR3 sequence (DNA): TGCAGTGCTAGACAGGGGATGGATAACTATGGCTACACCTTC. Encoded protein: CSARQGMDNYGYTF.

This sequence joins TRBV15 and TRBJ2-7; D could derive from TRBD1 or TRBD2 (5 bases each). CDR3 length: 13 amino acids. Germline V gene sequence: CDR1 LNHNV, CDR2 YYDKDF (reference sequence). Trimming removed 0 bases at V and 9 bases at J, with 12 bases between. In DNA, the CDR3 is TGTGCCACCAGCAGAGAGAGGGGCCTAGGGCAGTACTTC. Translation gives CATSRERGLGQYF.

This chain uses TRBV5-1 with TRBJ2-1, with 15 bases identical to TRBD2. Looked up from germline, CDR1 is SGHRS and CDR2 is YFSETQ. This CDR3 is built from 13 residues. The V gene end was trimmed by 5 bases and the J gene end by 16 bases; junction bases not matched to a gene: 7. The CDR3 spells CASRRTSGGASFF. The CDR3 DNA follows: TGCGCCAGCAGGAGGACTAGCGGGGGGGCCTCTTTCTTC.

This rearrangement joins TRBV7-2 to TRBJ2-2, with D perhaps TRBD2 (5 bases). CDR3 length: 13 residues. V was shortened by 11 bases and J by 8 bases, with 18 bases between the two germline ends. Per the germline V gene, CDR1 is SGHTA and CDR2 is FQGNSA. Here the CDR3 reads CAWSVGGMGELFF. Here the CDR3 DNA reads TGTGCCTGGAGTGTAGGAGGAATGGGGGAGCTGTTTTTT.

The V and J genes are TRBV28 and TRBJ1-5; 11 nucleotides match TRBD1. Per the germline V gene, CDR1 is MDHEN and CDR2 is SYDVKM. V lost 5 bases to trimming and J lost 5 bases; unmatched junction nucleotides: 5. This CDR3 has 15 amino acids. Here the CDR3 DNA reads TGTGCCAGCAGTGGGACAGGGGGAACTCATCAGCCCCAGCATTTT. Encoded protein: CASSGTGGTHQPQHF.

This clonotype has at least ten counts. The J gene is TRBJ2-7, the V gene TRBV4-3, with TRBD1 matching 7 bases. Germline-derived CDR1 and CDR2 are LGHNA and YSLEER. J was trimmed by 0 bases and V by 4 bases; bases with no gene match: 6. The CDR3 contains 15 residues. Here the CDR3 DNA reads TGCGCCAGCAGCCTGAGACAGGGAGTCTCCTACGAGCAGTACTTC. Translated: CASSLRQGVSYEQYF.

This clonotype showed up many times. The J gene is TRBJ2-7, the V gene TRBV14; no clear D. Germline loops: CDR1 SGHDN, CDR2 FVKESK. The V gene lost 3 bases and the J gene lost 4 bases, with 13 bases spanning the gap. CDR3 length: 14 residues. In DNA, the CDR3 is TGTGCCAGCAGCCAGCTGTCGAGCGTTTACGAGCAGTACTTC. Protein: CASSQLSSVYEQYF.

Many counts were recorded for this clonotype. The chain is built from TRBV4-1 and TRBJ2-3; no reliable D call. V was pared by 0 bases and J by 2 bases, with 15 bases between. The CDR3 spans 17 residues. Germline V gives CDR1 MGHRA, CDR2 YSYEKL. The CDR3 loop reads CASSQDTTTILTDTQYF. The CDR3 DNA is TGCGCCAGCAGCCAAGATACTACAACCATACTCACAGATACGCAGTATTTT.

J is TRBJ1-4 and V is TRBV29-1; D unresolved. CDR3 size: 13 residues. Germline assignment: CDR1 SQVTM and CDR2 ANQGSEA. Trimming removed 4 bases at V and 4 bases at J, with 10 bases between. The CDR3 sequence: CSVGVGINEKLFF. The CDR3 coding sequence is TGCAGCGTTGGGGTAGGGATTAATGAAAAACTGTTTTTT.

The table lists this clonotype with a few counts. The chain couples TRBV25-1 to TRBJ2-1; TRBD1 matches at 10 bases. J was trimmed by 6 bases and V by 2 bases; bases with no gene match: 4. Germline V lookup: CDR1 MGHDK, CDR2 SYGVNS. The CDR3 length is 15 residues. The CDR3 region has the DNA TGTGCCAGCAGTGAAGTGGGACAGGGGCGCAATGAGCAGTTCTTC. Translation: CASSEVGQGRNEQFF.

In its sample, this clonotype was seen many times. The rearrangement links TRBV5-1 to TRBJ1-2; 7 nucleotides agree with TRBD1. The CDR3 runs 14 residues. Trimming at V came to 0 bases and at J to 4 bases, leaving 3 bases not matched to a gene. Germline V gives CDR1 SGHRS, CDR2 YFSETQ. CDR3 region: CASSLGTGIYGYTF. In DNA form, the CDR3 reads TGCGCCAGCAGCTTGGGGACAGGTATCTATGGCTACACCTTC.

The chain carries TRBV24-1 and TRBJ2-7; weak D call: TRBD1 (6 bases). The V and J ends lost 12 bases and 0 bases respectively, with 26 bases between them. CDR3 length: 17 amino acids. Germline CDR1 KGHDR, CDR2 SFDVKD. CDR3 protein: CAYKAPLDRLSSYEQYF. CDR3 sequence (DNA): TGTGCCTACAAAGCCCCCCTCGACAGGTTGAGCTCCTACGAGCAGTACTTC.

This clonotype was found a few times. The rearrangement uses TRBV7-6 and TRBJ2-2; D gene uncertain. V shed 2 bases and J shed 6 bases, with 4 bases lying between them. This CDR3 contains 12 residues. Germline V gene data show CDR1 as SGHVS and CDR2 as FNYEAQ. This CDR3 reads CASSLPAGELFF. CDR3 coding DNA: TGTGCCAGCAGCTTACCAGCCGGGGAGCTGTTTTTT. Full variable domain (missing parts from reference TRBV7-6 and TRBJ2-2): GAGVSQSPRYKVTKRGQDVALRCDPISGHVSLYWYRQALGQGPEFLTYFNYEAQQDKSGLPNDRFSAERPEGSISTLTIQRTEQRDSAMYRCASSLPAGELFFGEGSRLTVL.

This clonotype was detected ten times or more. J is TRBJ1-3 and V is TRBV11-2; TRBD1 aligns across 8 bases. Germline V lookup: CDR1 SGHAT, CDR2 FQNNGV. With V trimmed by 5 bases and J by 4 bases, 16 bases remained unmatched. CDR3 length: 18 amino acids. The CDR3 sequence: CASSQNLRTGRGGNTIYF. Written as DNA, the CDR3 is TGTGCCAGCAGCCAGAACCTCCGGACAGGGAGGGGGGGAAACACCATATATTTT.

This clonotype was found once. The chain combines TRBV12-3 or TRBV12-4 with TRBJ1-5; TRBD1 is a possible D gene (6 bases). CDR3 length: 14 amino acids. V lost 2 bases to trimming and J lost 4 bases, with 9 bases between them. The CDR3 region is CASSLQGRNQPQHF. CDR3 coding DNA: TGTGCCAGCAGTTTACAGGGGAGGAATCAGCCCCAGCATTTT.